Listed below are T cell receptor beta chains from one sample, sequenced in a study of T-cell reconstitution after alpha-beta-depleted transplantation in children. From the PCR reads, TCRdb called clonotypes with MiXCR, one entry per CDR3 protein. The data show about 260,000 distinct CDR3 sequences, with around 7.8% seen just once and 5% to 7% held by the top ten. Sequencing was performed on PBMCs, mostly from graft donor cells, taken 180 days after TCRalphabeta/CD19-depleted stem cell transplant. The receptors derive from a male patient aged 10-17 years who had a stem cell transplant for acute lymphoblastic leukemia, so the T cells may come from the graft donor. CDR3s include the opening cysteine and the closing phenylalanine or tryptophan. D genes are given only for firm matches. Clone size appears in some rows only: once, few, many, or a class for an expanded clone.

TRBJ1-6	many	.	TRBV7-2	14	CASSSGRGHSPLHF	TGTGCCAGCAGCTCCGGCAGGGGCCATTCACCCCTCCACTTT
TRBJ1-2	many	.	TRBV11-2	13	CASSVAAGYGYTF	TGTGCCAGCAGCGTAGCGGCTGGCTATGGCTACACCTTC
TRBJ1-4	many	TRBD1	TRBV6-1	14	CASSTQGGKEKLFF	TGTGCCAGCAGCACACAGGGGGGGAAGGAAAAACTGTTTTTT
TRBJ2-7	.	.	TRBV6-1	15	CASSEGPIGSYEQYF	TGTGCCAGCAGTGAAGGGCCCATCGGCTCCTACGAGCAGTACTTC
TRBJ1-2	many	.	TRBV18	14	CASSPAGSNYGYTF	TGTGCCAGCTCACCCGCAGGGTCTAACTATGGCTACACCTTC
TRBJ2-1	many	.	TRBV29-1	15	CSFESGMGSYNEQFF	TGCAGCTTTGAATCGGGTATGGGGTCCTACAATGAGCAGTTCTTC
TRBJ2-1	many	.	TRBV11-2	13	CASSGSRDNEQFF	TGTGCCAGCAGCGGAAGTAGGGACAATGAGCAGTTCTTC
TRBJ1-5	many	.	TRBV20-1	12	CSASTVNQPQHF	TGCAGTGCTAGCACAGTCAATCAGCCCCAGCATTTT
TRBJ2-7	many	.	TRBV7-2	12	CASSLPSYEQYF	TGTGCCAGCAGCTTACCGTCCTACGAGCAGTACTTC
TRBJ1-5	many	.	TRBV21-1	15	CASSKVAGGNRPQHF	.
TRBJ2-7	many	.	TRBV7-3	14	CASSPHGGSYEQYF	TGTGCCAGCAGCCCCCACGGGGGCTCCTACGAGCAGTACTTC
TRBJ2-2	many	.	TRBV3-1	15	CASSHPRGLTGELFF	TGTGCCAGCAGCCATCCGCGCGGTCTCACCGGGGAGCTGTTTTTT
TRBJ2-3	many	TRBD1	TRBV7-9	14	CASSPGTGPDTQYF	TGTGCCAGCAGCCCTGGGACAGGGCCAGATACGCAGTATTTT
TRBJ2-7	many	.	TRBV14	15	CASSQVDSTGYEQYF	TGTGCCAGCAGCCAAGTGGACTCCACGGGCTACGAGCAGTACTTC
TRBJ2-2	many	.	TRBV7-3	14	CASSPTGSTGELFF	TGTGCCAGCAGCCCGACAGGATCCACCGGGGAGCTGTTTTTT
TRBJ2-3	many	.	TRBV5-1	14	CASSPDIGVDTQYF	TGCGCCAGCAGCCCCGACATAGGGGTGGATACGCAGTATTTT
TRBJ2-3	few	.	TRBV6-4	14	CASIMVARPGTQYF	TGTGCCAGCATAATGGTCGCCAGGCCAGGTACGCAGTATTTT
TRBJ2-6	many	.	TRBV21-1	19	CASSNFSGTGLSGANVLTF	TGTGCCAGCAGCAACTTCTCCGGGACAGGGTTGTCTGGGGCCAACGTCCTGACTTTC
TRBJ2-4	many	.	TRBV12-3/TRBV12-4	16	CASSPGQFIAKNIQYF	TGTGCCAGCAGTCCCGGACAGTTTATAGCCAAAAACATTCAGTACTTC
TRBJ1-2	many	TRBD1	TRBV12-3/TRBV12-4	14	CASRNRGLTTGYTF	TGTGCCAGCAGAAACAGGGGCCTTACGACAGGCTACACCTTC
TRBJ1-2	.	.	TRBV7-8	13	CASSSRAFYGYTF	TGTGCCAGCAGCTCCCGGGCTTTCTATGGCTACACCTTC
TRBJ2-4	.	TRBD1	TRBV12-3/TRBV12-4	18	CASSRTGGLSLDKNIQYF	TGTGCCAGCAGTCGGACAGGGGGTTTATCTCTAGACAAAAACATTCAGTACTTC
TRBJ2-7	many	.	TRBV9	15	CASSVGSASSYEQYF	TGTGCCAGCAGCGTAGGTAGCGCTAGCTCCTACGAGCAGTACTTC
TRBJ2-7	many	.	TRBV6-5	16	CASSYGAGSSSYEQYF	TGTGCCAGCAGTTACGGGGCCGGTTCTAGCTCCTACGAGCAGTACTTC
TRBJ2-5	many	.	TRBV20-1	12	CSARLVLETQYF	TGCAGTGCACGACTAGTTCTGGAGACCCAGTACTTC
TRBJ2-4	many	TRBD1	TRBV20-1	14	CSARRQGYKNIQYF	TGCAGTGCTAGAAGACAGGGATACAAAAACATTCAGTACTTC
TRBJ2-2	many	.	TRBV5-1	16	CASSPRVGTNTGELFF	TGCGCCAGCAGCCCCAGGGTAGGGACTAACACCGGGGAGCTGTTTTTT
TRBJ2-5	many	.	TRBV4-2	18	CASSQALGGGRPQETQYF	TGTGCCAGCAGCCAAGCCCTGGGGGGGGGGCGTCCCCAAGAGACCCAGTACTTC
TRBJ1-2	many	.	TRBV29-1	11	CSVWVGNGYTF	TGCAGCGTTTGGGTGGGGAATGGCTACACCTTC
TRBJ2-4	many	.	TRBV2	12	CASSETGNIQYF	TGTGCCAGCAGTGAGACGGGAAACATTCAGTACTTC